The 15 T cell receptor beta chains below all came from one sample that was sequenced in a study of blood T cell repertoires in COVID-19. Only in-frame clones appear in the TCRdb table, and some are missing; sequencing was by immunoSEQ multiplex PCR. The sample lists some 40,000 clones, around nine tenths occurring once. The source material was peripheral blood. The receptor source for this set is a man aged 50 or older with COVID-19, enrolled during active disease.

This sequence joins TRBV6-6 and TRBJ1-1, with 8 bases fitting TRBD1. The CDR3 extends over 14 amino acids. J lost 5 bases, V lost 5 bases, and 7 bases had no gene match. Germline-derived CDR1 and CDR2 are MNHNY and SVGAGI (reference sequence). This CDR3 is CASSRGQGGTEAFF. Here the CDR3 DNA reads TGTGCCAGCAGTCGAGGACAGGGAGGAACTGAAGCTTTCTTT.

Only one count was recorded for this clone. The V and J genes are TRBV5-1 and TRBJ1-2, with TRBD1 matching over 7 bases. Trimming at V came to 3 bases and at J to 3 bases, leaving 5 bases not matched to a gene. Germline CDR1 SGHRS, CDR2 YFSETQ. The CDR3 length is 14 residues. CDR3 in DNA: TGCGCCAGCAGCTGGGGACAGACGGACTATGGCTACACCTTC. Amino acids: CASSWGQTDYGYTF.

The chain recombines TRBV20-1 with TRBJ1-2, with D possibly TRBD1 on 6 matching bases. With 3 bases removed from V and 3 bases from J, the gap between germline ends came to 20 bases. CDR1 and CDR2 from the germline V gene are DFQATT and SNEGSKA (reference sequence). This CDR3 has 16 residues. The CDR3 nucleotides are TGCAGTGCTAGTGGGGGCGCAGTAATTGGTGACTATGGCTACACCTTC. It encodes CSASGGAVIGDYGYTF.

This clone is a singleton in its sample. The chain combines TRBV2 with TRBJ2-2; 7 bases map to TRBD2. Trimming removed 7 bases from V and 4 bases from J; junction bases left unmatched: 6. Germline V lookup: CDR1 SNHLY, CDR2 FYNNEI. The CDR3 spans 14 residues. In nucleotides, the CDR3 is TGTGCCAGCAAACGGGAGGCGGGCACCGGGGAGCTGTTTTTT. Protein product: CASKREAGTGELFF.

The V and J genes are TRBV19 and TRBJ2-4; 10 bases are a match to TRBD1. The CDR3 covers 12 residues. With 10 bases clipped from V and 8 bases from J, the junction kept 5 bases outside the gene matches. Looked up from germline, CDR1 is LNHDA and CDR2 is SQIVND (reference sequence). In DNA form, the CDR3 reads TGTGCCACAGGACAGGGGGGGTACATTCAGTACTTC. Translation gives CATGQGGYIQYF.

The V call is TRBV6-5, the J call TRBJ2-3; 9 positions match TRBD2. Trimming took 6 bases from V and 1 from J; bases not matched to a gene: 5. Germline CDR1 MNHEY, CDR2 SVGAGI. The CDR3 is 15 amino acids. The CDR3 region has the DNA TGTGCCAGCAGCCGGTCTAGCGGGGGCACAGATACGCAGTATTTT. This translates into CASSRSSGGTDTQYF.

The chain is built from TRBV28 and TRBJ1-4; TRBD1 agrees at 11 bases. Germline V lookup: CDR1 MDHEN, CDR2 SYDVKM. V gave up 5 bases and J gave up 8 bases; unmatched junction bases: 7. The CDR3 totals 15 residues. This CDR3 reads CASSLSGQGEEKLFF. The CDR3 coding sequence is TGTGCCAGCAGTCTTTCGGGACAGGGGGAAGAAAAACTGTTTTTT.

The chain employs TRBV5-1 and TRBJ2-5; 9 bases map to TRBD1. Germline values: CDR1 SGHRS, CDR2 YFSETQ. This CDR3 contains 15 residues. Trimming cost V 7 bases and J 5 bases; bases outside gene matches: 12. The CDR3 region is CASGSRTGDRETQYF. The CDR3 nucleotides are TGCGCCAGCGGATCGCGGACAGGGGATAGGGAGACCCAGTACTTC.

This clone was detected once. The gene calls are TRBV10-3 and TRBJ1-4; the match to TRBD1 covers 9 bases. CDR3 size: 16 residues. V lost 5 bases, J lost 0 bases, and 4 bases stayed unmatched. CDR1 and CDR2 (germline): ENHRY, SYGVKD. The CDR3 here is CAISLDRGATNEKLFF. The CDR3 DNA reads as TGTGCCATCAGTTTGGACAGGGGCGCAACTAATGAAAAACTGTTTTTT.

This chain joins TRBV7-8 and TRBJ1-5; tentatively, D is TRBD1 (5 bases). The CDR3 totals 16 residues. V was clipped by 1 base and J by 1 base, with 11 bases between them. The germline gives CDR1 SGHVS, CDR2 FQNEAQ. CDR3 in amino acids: CASSLVRTLSNQPQHF. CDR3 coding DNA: TGTGCCAGCAGCTTAGTACGGACACTCAGCAATCAGCCCCAGCATTTT.

CDR3 sequence reads: CASSSGLAVYNEQFF. In DNA form, the CDR3 reads TGTGCCAGCAGCTCGGGACTAGCGGTCTACAATGAGCAGTTCTTC. The rearrangement links TRBV7-2 to TRBJ2-1; 11 bases fit TRBD2. V lost 4 bases, J lost 3 bases, and 2 bases stayed unmatched. The CDR3 is 15 residues long. Germline CDR1 reads SGHTA; CDR2 reads FQGNSA.

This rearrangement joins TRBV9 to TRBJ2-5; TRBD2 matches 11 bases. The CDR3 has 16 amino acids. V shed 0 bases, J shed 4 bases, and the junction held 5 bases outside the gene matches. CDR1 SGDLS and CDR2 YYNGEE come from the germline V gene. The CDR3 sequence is CASSVATSGSRETQYF. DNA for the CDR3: TGTGCCAGCAGCGTAGCCACTAGCGGGAGCAGAGAGACCCAGTACTTC. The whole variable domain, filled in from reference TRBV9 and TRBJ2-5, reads DSGVTQTPKHLITATGQRVTLRCSPRSGDLSVYWYQQSLDQGLQFLIQYYNGEERAKGNILERFSAQQFPDLHSELNLSSLELGDSALYFCASSVATSGSRETQYFGPGTRLLVL.

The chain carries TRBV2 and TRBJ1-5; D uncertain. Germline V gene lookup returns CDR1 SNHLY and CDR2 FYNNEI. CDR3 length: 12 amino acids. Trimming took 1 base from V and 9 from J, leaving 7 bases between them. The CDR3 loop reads CASSEGRGPQHF. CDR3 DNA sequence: TGTGCCAGCAGTGAAGGTCGGGGGCCCCAGCATTTT.

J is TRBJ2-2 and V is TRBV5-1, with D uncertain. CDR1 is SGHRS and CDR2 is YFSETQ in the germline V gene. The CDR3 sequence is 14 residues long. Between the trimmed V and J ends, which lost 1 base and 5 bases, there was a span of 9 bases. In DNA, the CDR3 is TGCGCCAGCAGCTTGTCCCTATCGACCGGGGAGCTGTTTTTT. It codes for CASSLSLSTGELFF. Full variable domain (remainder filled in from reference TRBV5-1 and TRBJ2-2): KAGVTQTPRYLIKTRGQQVTLSCSPISGHRSVSWYQQTPGQGLQFLFEYFSETQRNKGNFPGRFSGRQFSNSRSEMNVSTLELGDSALYLCASSLSLSTGELFFGEGSRLTVL.

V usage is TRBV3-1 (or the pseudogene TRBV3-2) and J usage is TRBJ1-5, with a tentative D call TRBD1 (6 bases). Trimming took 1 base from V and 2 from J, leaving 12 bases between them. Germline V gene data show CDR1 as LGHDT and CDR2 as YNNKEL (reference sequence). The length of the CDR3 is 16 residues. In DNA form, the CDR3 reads TGTGCCAGCAGCCAAGGTAGGGCAGGGGGCAATCAGCCCCAGCATTTT. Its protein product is CASSQGRAGGNQPQHF.